This T cell receptor beta chain was sequenced for a study of cytomegalovirus exposure and HLA in healthy donors. The PCR contained 60 Vbeta and 13 Jbeta primers. Using immunoSEQ multiplex PCR, the repertoire was profiled, and TCRdb retains in-frame clones only, with some absent. Here the sample spans 74,000 or so clones, 68% being singletons. Turning to this clone: What it recognizes is unknown.

This CDR3 spans 13 amino acids. The germline CDR1 and CDR2 sequences are MNHNS and SASEGT. V was clipped by 7 bases and J by 5 bases, with 12 bases between them. Study results and limitations: Under in vitro conditions, a few CMV-associated chains were confirmed as specific for CMV antigens.

The chain combines TRBV6-1 with TRBJ1-5, with D possibly being TRBD1 (5 bases). Sample: PBMCs. The sequence was collected from a woman under 40 in good health and CMV-seronegative. CDR3 in amino acids: CASKPGYDQPQHF. CDR3 DNA sequence: TGTGCCAGCAAGCCAGGGTATGATCAGCCCCAGCATTTT.